This TCR beta chain was sequenced during a study of CD8 T cells in ankylosing spondylitis. Study-wide results and limits: Within ankylosing spondylitis blood, a TCR beta motif made up of eight or nine highly homologous variants appeared to be characteristic. Disease-linked clones bore a CD8+ phenotype, appearing relatively rarely in peripheral blood. Significant enrichment of disease-linked clones was reported in matched ankylosing spondylitis synovial fluid.

TCRdb independently ran MiXCR on the 5' RACE reads; one entry per CDR3 protein. The sample yields about 440,000 distinct CDR3 sequences, roughly 18% seen once. The CDR3 extends over 13 amino acids. V lost 1 base, J lost 2 bases, and 7 bases lay in between. The germline gives CDR1 DFQATT, CDR2 SNEGSKA (reference sequence). About this clonotype itself: Its specificity is unknown.

The source material was blood, either unsorted or a sorted T cell fraction (not recorded which). The receptor comes from a male donor with ankylosing spondylitis. J is TRBJ2-3 and V is TRBV20-1; D is ambiguous. Here the CDR3 reads CSARALTTDTQYF. The CDR3 bases are TGCAGTGCTAGAGCCCTCACCACAGATACGCAGTATTTT.